The present T cell receptor (beta chain) was sequenced within a study of radiotherapy plus CTLA-4 blockade in lung cancer. Libraries were prepared by immunoSEQ multiplex PCR; TCRdb keeps only in-frame clonotypes and omits some of them. The sample yields about 78,000 clones, around nine tenths seen once. This CDR3 comprises 16 residues. CDR1 is SGHTA, CDR2 FQGNSA, per germline. Trimming took 1 base from V and 9 from J; bases not matched to a gene: 8. As concerns this clone: Its target is not known.

Enrolled patients, whose metastatic non-small-cell lung cancer was chemo-refractory, received focal radiation plus CTLA-4 blockade with ipilimumab. Points from the study as a whole: TCR clones originating in tumors grew in number in blood after radiotherapy plus ipilimumab.

Sample: peripheral blood, taken from a patient treated with radiotherapy plus ipilimumab. The chain links TRBV7-2 to TRBJ2-1; 11 bases are shared with TRBD2. This clonotype was sampled from a human donor with non-small cell lung cancer who had stable disease on radiotherapy plus ipilimumab. The CDR3 DNA reads TGTGCCAGCAGCTTAGTTAGCGGGAGGGCCTCTGGTGAGCAGTTCTTC. This gives the protein CASSLVSGRASGEQFF.